The TCR beta chain under discussion was sequenced for a study of blood T cell repertoires in COVID-19. Study-wide context: Specimens from acute and convalescent COVID-19 originated in the United States, Italy and Spain.

TCRdb's copy holds only in-frame clones and misses some; the assay was immunoSEQ multiplex PCR. The sample records 85,000 to 100,000 clones, 80% to 90% being singletons. CDR1 and CDR2 (germline): LGHDT, YNNKEL (reference sequence). This CDR3 comprises 12 residues. The germline V and J ends were trimmed by 0 bases and 5 bases, with 4 bases remaining between them. The TCR sequence derives from a man between 45 and 60 years old with COVID-19, enrolled during active disease. This chain uses TRBV3-1 (or the pseudogene TRBV3-2) with TRBJ1-1; D call uncertain. Sequences were obtained from peripheral blood. The CDR3 nucleotides are TGTGCCAGCAGCCAAGATCGGACTGAAGCTTTCTTT. Amino acid sequence: CASSQDRTEAFF.